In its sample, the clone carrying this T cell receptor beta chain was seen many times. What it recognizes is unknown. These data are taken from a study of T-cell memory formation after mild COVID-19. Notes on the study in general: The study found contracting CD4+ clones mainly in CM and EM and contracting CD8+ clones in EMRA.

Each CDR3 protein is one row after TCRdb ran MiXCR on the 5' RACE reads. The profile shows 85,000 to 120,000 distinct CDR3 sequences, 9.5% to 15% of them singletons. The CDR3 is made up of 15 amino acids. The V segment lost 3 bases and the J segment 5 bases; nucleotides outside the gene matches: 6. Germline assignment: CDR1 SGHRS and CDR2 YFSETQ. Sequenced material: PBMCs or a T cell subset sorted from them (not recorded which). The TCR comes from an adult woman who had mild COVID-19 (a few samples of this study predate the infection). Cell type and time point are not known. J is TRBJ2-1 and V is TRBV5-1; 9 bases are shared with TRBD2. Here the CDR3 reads CASSSLAGFDNEQFF. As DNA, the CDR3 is TGCGCCAGCAGCTCTCTAGCGGGGTTCGACAATGAGCAGTTCTTC.